This T cell receptor beta chain was retrieved from a study of shared clonotypes between healthy human individuals (dated by TCRdb to the early 2020s). Study-wide context: The cohort included three men and two women between 18 and 49 years of age. To increase sequencing depth and limit assay-specific biases, TCR repertoire library preparation and sequencing were carried out by different laboratories using diverse techniques. For each donor, CD4 naive and CD4 memory were each run on three plates, CD8 naive on two plates, and CD8 memory on one plate. Between about 0.85 and 8.9 billion PBMCs per donor were obtained by leukapheresis. To estimate repertoire size and how much clonotypes are shared between individuals, the study performed deep sequencing of blood TCR repertoires from a handful of healthy adults. Paper-wide results and their limitations: Naive subsets generally had larger estimated clonotype richness than memory subsets. Sampling was limited to blood, and TCR repertoires in tissue likely differ from TCR repertoires in blood. Compared with non-shared clonotypes, clonotypes shared by all four sorted-subset donors had higher generation probabilities. Even with the large sequencing depth, rarefaction of the sorted-subset datasets indicated that sequencing was incomplete. When several donors were compared, the shared fraction of clonotypes was about 5.5% for naive CD4, around 3.6% for naive CD8, roughly 2.3% for memory CD4, and around 0.4% for memory CD8. Pairwise subsampling led to the expectation that sequencing depth would affect the degree of clonotype sharing among donors. Because the study included only a small number of donors, the genetic and exposure-history diversity represented was limited.

TCR CDR3 regions were amplified from genomic DNA by multiplex PCR using the deep immunoSEQ assay. Genomic DNA extracted from each cell subset was distributed evenly over all wells of several immunoSEQ 96-well plates, and each plate served as one replicate. For sorted subsets, approximately 190 ng genomic DNA, equal to about 30,000 T cell genomes, was loaded into each replicate PCR. Purified libraries were quantified with a Qubit 3.0 fluorometer, sized on a Bioanalyzer 2100, and re-quantified with the KAPA Library Quantification kit. A separate single-read 150-cycle Illumina NextSeq 550 flow cell was used to sequence each immunoSEQ 96-well plate. Per the authors' processing: Because the immunoSEQ output included only junctional sequences and no quality scores, the filtering could not be the same as the filtering used for full-length reads. Sequences were annotated with PyIR, a Python wrapper for IgBLAST v1.9, and V/J genes and CDR3 were assigned using IMGT germline references. Any read was removed if the V/J assignment was weak (E-value above 1e-6), the CDR3 was missing, or the read contained stop codons, out-of-frame junctions, or ambiguous translated residues. V3J clonotypes were defined by identical inferred V gene, J gene, and CDR3 amino acid sequence. Percentage overlap between repertoires was calculated by dividing the number of shared unique clonotypes by the size of the smaller repertoire. Three approaches were used to assess repertoire richness: RTK rarefaction, the Chao1 estimator, and Recon v2.1 estimates of unobserved clonotypes. OLGA was used to compute generation probabilities for all TCRbeta clonotypes that the gDNA method yielded from several donors. TCRdb retrieved this table from immuneACCESS and kept in-frame rearrangements only. Not all clones are present; in checked studies, unresolved V genes account for under half, and no reason is known for the remainder. V and J calls plus clone size are reproduced from that table; the DNA served to infer D and trimming. A total of roughly 890,000 clones appear in this sample, more than 85% of them only once. Less than 25% of the sample is taken by the ten largest.

Of note for this clone: Its antigen target is currently unknown. No base quality information exists; no much larger clone differs at one position.

In the germline V gene, CDR1 corresponds to SGDLS and CDR2 to YYNGEE. From its cysteine to its phenylalanine, the CDR3 spans 15 amino acids. Left in the record is the CDR3 DNA by itself, 45 bases read in frame from the first base. V and J are truncated by 0 bases and 0 bases respectively, leaving an intervening sequence of 8 bases. CD8 naive samples were obtained by positive selection for CCR7 among CD45RO-negative cells, yielding a CD45RA+CCR7+ population from which TemRA cells were excluded. The donors were healthy, HIV-negative adults who had no recently reported acute infections or vaccinations. All donors were Caucasian adults living in Nashville, Tennessee, USA. Blood was obtained by leukapheresis, after which PBMCs were separated by Ficoll-Histopaque density gradient centrifugation and cryopreserved in liquid nitrogen vapor phase. Analytical flow cytometry was used to check the purity and quantity of each magnetically sorted T cell population. Genomic DNA was isolated from every sorted fraction and measured by UV absorbance on a Nanodrop 2000c.

Sequencing used naive CD8+ T cells sorted from blood. Explained via the paper, the cell subset or site label denotes: CD45RA+CCR7+. The clonotype was recovered from a young man in good health. The chain couples TRBV9 to TRBJ2-3; perhaps TRBD2 is the D gene, with 5 bases matching. The DNA reads TGTGCCAGCAGCGTAGCCGAGCGGAGCACAGATACGCAGTATTTT. Its coded protein is CASSVAERSTDTQYF.